This entry lists 20 T cell receptor beta chains sequenced from one sample in a study of cytomegalovirus exposure and HLA in healthy donors. PCR used 60 Vbeta primers and 13 Jbeta primers. Measured with immunoSEQ multiplex PCR; TCRdb has only the in-frame clones, and not every one. The table has about 160,000 clones, about 71% seen once. Sequenced material: PBMCs. All receptors derive from a woman aged 25 to 39 in good health and CMV-seronegative.

The rearrangement uses TRBV9 and TRBJ2-7; D ambiguous. The CDR3 length is 14 residues. Germline V lookup: CDR1 SGDLS, CDR2 YYNGEE. The V end lost 4 bases, the J end lost 3 bases, and 14 bases lay between the germline ends. The CDR3: CASSPGTGVYEQYF. CDR3 bases: TGTGCCAGCAGCCCAGGAACCGGCGTCTACGAGCAGTACTTC.

This clone came up a few times. The rearrangement joins TRBV23-1 to TRBJ2-5; D call uncertain. TRBV23-1 is assigned to the ORF class and has an uncertain function. Between the trimmed V and J ends, which lost 6 bases and 7 bases, there was a span of 6 bases. The CDR3 is 10 amino acids. This chain's CDR3 is CASSLLTQYF. The CDR3 DNA sequence: TGCGCCAGCAGCCTTTTGACCCAGTACTTC.

Points on this clone: At one of its ends the junction is not consistent with the germline gene, which may arise from a read error. This chain connects TRBV20-1 to TRBJ2-5; D is unresolved. The germline V gene encodes CDR1 DFQATT and CDR2 SNEGSKA (reference sequence). The CDR3 sequence is 8 residues long. CDR3 loop: CSASGLDF. The DNA for the CDR3 is TGCAGTGCTAGCGGTTTGGACTTC.

This chain joins TRBV15 and TRBJ2-2; 12 nucleotides align to TRBD2. This CDR3 is built from 17 residues. Germline V gene lookup returns CDR1 LNHNV and CDR2 YYDKDF (reference sequence). After removal of 2 bases from V and 6 bases from J, the junction contained 7 bases not matched to a gene. The CDR3 nucleotides read TGTGCCACCAGCAGAAAACCTAGCGGGGGGGCTCCCGGGGAGCTGTTTTTT. Protein product: CATSRKPSGGAPGELFF.

V usage is TRBV7-9 and J usage is TRBJ2-2; 10 bases are shared with TRBD2. Germline CDR1 SEHNR, CDR2 FQNEAQ (reference sequence). This CDR3 spans 16 amino acids. Germline trimming cut 2 bases from V and 6 bases from J; bases unmatched to any gene: 6. The CDR3 region has the DNA TGTGCCAGCAGCTTAATAGCGGGAGGAAGGGCCGGGGAGCTGTTTTTT. Residues: CASSLIAGGRAGELFF.

This clone was counted a few times. The chain carries TRBV5-1 and TRBJ2-7; D is ambiguous. Germline-derived CDR1 and CDR2 are SGHRS and YFSETQ. This CDR3 contains 14 residues. Trimming took off 4 bases at V and 1 base at J, with 12 bases between the two ends. The CDR3 here is CASSTRVLSYEQYF. The CDR3, as DNA: TGCGCCAGCAGCACCCGGGTCCTTTCCTACGAGCAGTACTTC.

The chain is built from TRBV6-1 and TRBJ2-7; 10 bases fit TRBD1. J lost 2 bases, V lost 6 bases, and 7 bases had no gene match. There are 15 residues in the CDR3. Germline V gene data show CDR1 as MNHNS and CDR2 as SASEGT. The CDR3 spells CASRSGQGGTYEQYF. The CDR3 nucleotides read TGTGCCAGCAGATCCGGACAGGGGGGAACCTACGAGCAGTACTTC.

This sequence joins TRBV28 and TRBJ2-7; 8 nucleotides line up with TRBD1. Germline CDR1 reads MDHEN; CDR2 reads SYDVKM. J lost 5 bases, V lost 8 bases, and 5 bases had no gene match. CDR3 length: 12 residues. CDR3: CASGQGWNEQYF. The CDR3 region has the DNA TGTGCCAGCGGACAGGGTTGGAACGAGCAGTACTTC. The entire variable domain, with the rest obtained from reference TRBV28 and TRBJ2-7, is as follows: DVKVTQSSRYLVKRTGEKVFLECVQDMDHENMFWYRQDPGLGLRLIYFSYDVKMKEKGDIPEGYSVSREKKERFSLILESASTNQTSMYLCASGQGWNEQYFGPGTRLTVT.

The chain couples TRBV6-5 to TRBJ2-1, with 8 bases identical to TRBD2. There are 13 residues in the CDR3. V was clipped by 6 bases and J by 2 bases; unmatched bases: 0. Germline CDR1 reads MNHEY; CDR2 reads SVGAGI. CDR3 amino acids: CASSGRAYNEQFF. The CDR3 nucleotides read TGTGCCAGCAGCGGGAGGGCCTACAATGAGCAGTTCTTC.

The chain uses TRBV5-5 and TRBJ2-7; 9 nucleotides line up with TRBD2. CDR1 is SGHKS and CDR2 is YYEKEE in the germline V gene (reference sequence). V lost 0 bases, J lost 6 bases, and 4 bases stayed unmatched. CDR3 length equals 14 residues. CDR3 amino acids: CASSLVAGGSEQYF. CDR3 coding DNA: TGTGCCAGCAGCTTGGTCGCGGGGGGGTCCGAGCAGTACTTC.

The J gene is TRBJ2-6, the V gene TRBV29-1; the D is unclear. V lost 7 bases and J lost 0, with 7 bases in between. Germline CDR1 reads SQVTM; CDR2 reads ANQGSEA. The CDR3 is made up of 13 amino acids. The CDR3 DNA is TGCAGCGCCGCCAGCTCTGGGGCCAACGTCCTGACTTTC. Protein sequence: CSAASSGANVLTF. Full variable domain (outside the CDR3, taken from reference TRBV29-1 and TRBJ2-6): SAVISQKPSRDICQRGTSLTIQCQVDSQVTMMFWYRQQPGQSLTLIATANQGSEATYESGFVIDKFPISRPNLTFSTLTVSNMSPEDSSIYLCSAASSGANVLTFGAGSRLTVL.

The chain links TRBV7-6 to TRBJ2-6; the D gene is possibly TRBD1 (6 bases). CDR3 length equals 17 residues. With 1 base removed from V and 2 bases from J, the gap between germline ends came to 12 bases. The V gene's germline CDR1 is SGHVS and CDR2 FNYEAQ. The CDR3 region is CASSLGRGQTGANVLTF. CDR3 nucleotides: TGTGCCAGCAGCTTAGGCCGCGGACAGACTGGGGCCAACGTCCTGACTTTC.

The chain recombines TRBV5-4 with TRBJ1-6; no clear D gene. The CDR3 has 13 amino acids. In germline, CDR1 is SGHNT, CDR2 YYREEE (reference sequence). The germline V and J ends were trimmed by 4 bases and 10 bases, with 12 bases remaining between them. The chain's CDR3 is CASSPGGFSPLHF. CDR3 nucleotides: TGTGCCAGCAGCCCTGGAGGCTTCTCACCCCTCCACTTT.

The table lists this clone with a few counts. The chain employs TRBV4-3 and TRBJ1-1; D perhaps matches TRBD1 (5 bases). V was shortened by 1 base and J by 0 bases, with 9 bases between the two germline ends. The CDR3 totals 15 residues. Germline V lookup: CDR1 LGHNA, CDR2 YSLEER. In nucleotides, the CDR3 is TGCGCCAGCAGCCAAGCGGAGGGGTTGAACACTGAAGCTTTCTTT. Translation: CASSQAEGLNTEAFF.

The sample holds a few counts of this clone. This sequence joins TRBV5-1 and TRBJ1-1, with 9 nucleotides matching TRBD1. V lost 4 bases and J lost 3; bases outside the gene matches: 4. The CDR3 is made up of 14 amino acids. The germline V gene has CDR1 SGHRS and CDR2 YFSETQ. CDR3: CASSPWTGDTEAFF. The CDR3 DNA is TGCGCCAGCAGCCCATGGACAGGGGACACTGAAGCTTTCTTT.

The chain is built from TRBV15 and TRBJ2-2, with TRBD1 matching over 8 bases. The CDR3 is 15 residues long. The trim removed 4 bases at V and 4 bases at J, leaving 5 bases unmatched. From germline, CDR1 is LNHNV and CDR2 YYDKDF (reference sequence). The CDR3 here is CATSKGQVGTGELFF. CDR3 DNA: TGTGCCACCAGCAAGGGACAGGTCGGCACCGGGGAGCTGTTTTTT.

The chain is built from TRBV29-1 and TRBJ2-7; TRBD1 agrees at 9 bases. V shed 6 bases and J 2 bases; nucleotides not matched to a gene: 5. The CDR3 spans 13 residues. The germline V gene has CDR1 SQVTM and CDR2 ANQGSEA. The CDR3 loop reads CSVSGQGTYEQYF. CDR3 bases: TGCAGCGTATCAGGACAGGGGACCTACGAGCAGTACTTC.

The V call is TRBV7-3, the J call TRBJ1-2, with a possible D match to TRBD1 (5 bases). The V and J ends lost 2 bases and 8 bases respectively, with 12 bases between them. The CDR3 is made up of 13 amino acids. Germline CDR1 is SGHTA and CDR2 is FQGTGA. The CDR3 reads CASSLPGGGGYTF. The CDR3 DNA is TGTGCCAGCAGCTTACCCGGGGGTGGCGGCTACACCTTC.

V usage is TRBV7-9 and J usage is TRBJ2-7; D may be TRBD2 (5 bases). V was cut by 3 bases and J by 0 bases, with 9 bases left in between. Germline loops: CDR1 SEHNR, CDR2 FQNEAQ (reference sequence). The CDR3 runs 14 residues. CDR3 nucleotides: TGTGCCAGCAGCTTGAGGGTAAGCTCCTACGAGCAGTACTTC. It codes for CASSLRVSSYEQYF.

This rearrangement joins TRBV6-1 to TRBJ2-7; no firm D call. The CDR3 loop spans 14 amino acids. V lost 1 base to trimming and J lost 2 bases, with 9 bases between them. Germline assignment: CDR1 MNHNS and CDR2 SASEGT. The CDR3 is CASSEGGGTYEQYF. As DNA, the CDR3 is TGTGCCAGCAGTGAAGGCGGCGGAACCTACGAGCAGTACTTC.